These 25 T cell receptor beta chains came from one sample sequenced in a study of preoperative IRX-2 immunotherapy in early breast cancer. Indicated treatment: preoperative locoregional IRX-2 cytokine immunotherapy. Sequencing was performed with immunoSEQ multiplex PCR; in TCRdb, only in-frame clones are kept and a portion is missing. The sample lists tens of thousands of clones; 89% were seen once. Here the sequenced sample was tumor tissue, taken after IRX-2 immunotherapy. The receptors were gathered from a human donor with breast cancer.

A single count supports this clone. The chain has TRBV10-2 and TRBJ1-5, with D unclear. The CDR3 totals 16 residues. Trimming took 1 base from V and 0 from J, leaving 10 bases between them. The germline V gene has CDR1 WSHSY and CDR2 SAAADI. CDR3 DNA: TGCGCCAGCAGTGAGTTGCTGCAGGCTAGCAATCAGCCCCAGCATTTT. Translation: CASSELLQASNQPQHF.

The chain employs TRBV7-8 and TRBJ2-1, with D maybe TRBD2 (6 bases). Germline V CDR1 and CDR2: SGHVS, FQNEAQ. V dropped 5 bases and J dropped 8 bases, with 16 bases sitting between them. This CDR3 region has 14 residues. The CDR3 coding sequence is TGTGCCAGCAGCCATGGAGGGCCCTCGGATGAGCAGTTCTTC. Residues: CASSHGGPSDEQFF.

The CDR3: CASSLEPGPDGEKLFF. The DNA of the CDR3 is TGTGCCAGCAGCTTAGAACCGGGTCCTGACGGCGAAAAACTGTTTTTT. The rearrangement joins TRBV7-7 to TRBJ1-4, with D unclear. The germline V gene encodes CDR1 SSHAT and CDR2 FNYEAQ (reference sequence). V was trimmed by 1 base and J by 8 bases, leaving 17 bases between them. The CDR3 is 16 amino acids.

The V call is TRBV19, the J call TRBJ1-2; 10 nucleotides agree with TRBD1. The V segment lost 4 bases and the J segment 4 bases; nucleotides outside the gene matches: 6. Germline CDR1 is LNHDA and CDR2 is SQIVND (reference sequence). The CDR3 is 15 residues long. CDR3 nucleotide sequence: TGTGCCAGTAGTAGGACCGGGACAGGGGTCTATGGCTACACCTTC. Protein product: CASSRTGTGVYGYTF. Using reference TRBV19 and TRBJ1-2 for the parts outside the CDR3, the full variable domain is DGGITQSPKYLFRKEGQNVTLSCEQNLNHDAMYWYRQDPGQGLRLIYYSQIVNDFQKGDIAEGYSVSREKKESFPLTVTSAQKNPTAFYLCASSRTGTGVYGYTFGSGTRLTVV.

This clone was recorded once. The chain couples TRBV19 to TRBJ1-1; 11 nucleotides align to TRBD1. V was clipped by 8 bases and J by 3 bases; unmatched bases: 5. Germline V gene sequence: CDR1 LNHDA, CDR2 SQIVND (reference sequence). The CDR3 is 14 residues long. CDR3 DNA sequence: TGTGCCAGTGGACAGGGGGCGCAGTACACTGAAGCTTTCTTT. The encoded protein is CASGQGAQYTEAFF.

The rearrangement links TRBV19 to TRBJ1-5; D remains unclear. In germline, CDR1 is LNHDA, CDR2 SQIVND (reference sequence). The CDR3 length is 13 residues. The DNA of the CDR3 is TGTGGCAGCAAGGGTAGGAGCAATCAGCCCCAGCATTTT. Amino acid sequence: CGSKGRSNQPQHF. Together with reference TRBV19 and TRBJ1-5, the CDR3 gives the full variable domain: DGGITQSPKYLFRKEGQNVTLSCEQNLNHDAMYWYRQDPGQGLRLIYYSQIVNDFQKGDIAEGYSVSREKKESFPLTVTSAQKNPTAFYLCGSKGRSNQPQHFGDGTRLSIL.

CDR3 bases: TGTGCCAGCACCCCCGACAGCCTTAATTCACCCCTCCACTTT. It translates to CASTPDSLNSPLHF. The chain carries TRBV6-8 and TRBJ1-6; possibly TRBD1 for D (5 bases). CDR3 length: 14 amino acids. In germline, CDR1 is MNHGY, CDR2 SAAAGT. The V end lost 7 bases, the J end lost 6 bases, and 13 bases lay between the germline ends.

The J gene is TRBJ2-1, the V gene TRBV6-8, with D perhaps TRBD1 (5 bases). CDR3 length equals 16 residues. Trimming took off 5 bases at V and 1 base at J, with 15 bases between the two ends. CDR1 and CDR2 from the germline V gene are MNHGY and SAAAGT. The CDR3 nucleotides are TGTGCCAGCAGTGAGACGTTAGCAGGGTCCTACAATGAGCAGTTCTTC. Translation: CASSETLAGSYNEQFF.

The J gene is TRBJ2-7, the V gene TRBV19; tentatively, D is TRBD1 (6 bases). CDR3 size: 16 residues. V shed 3 bases and J shed 0 bases, with 15 bases lying between them. Germline CDR1 is LNHDA and CDR2 is SQIVND (reference sequence). The CDR3 protein is CASSMGASRHSYEQYF. The CDR3 region has the DNA TGTGCCAGTAGTATGGGGGCTAGCCGTCACTCCTACGAGCAGTACTTC.

On this clone: A junction end diverges from the germline sequence, so it may reflect a read error. The genes are TRBV6-8 and TRBJ1-1; possibly TRBD1 for D (6 bases). Germline CDR1 and CDR2: MNHGY and SAAAGT. This CDR3 has 14 residues. CDR3 amino acids: CAISQEGGKTEAFF. The CDR3 DNA reads as TGTGCCATCAGTCAAGAAGGGGGGAAAACTGAAGCTTTCTTT.

Here the CDR3 reads CASRRTAYEQYF. The DNA for the CDR3 is TGTGCCAGCAGGCGGACAGCCTACGAGCAGTACTTC. The chain is built from TRBV6-8 and TRBJ2-7, with D possibly being TRBD1 (6 bases). V gave up 6 bases and J gave up 2 bases, with 8 bases separating them. CDR3 size: 12 residues. Germline lookup yields CDR1 MNHGY and CDR2 SAAAGT.

The rearrangement uses TRBV27 and TRBJ2-3; a weak D match, TRBD2 (7 bases). The V and J ends lost 4 bases and 0 bases respectively, with 20 bases between them. The V gene's germline CDR1 is MNHEY and CDR2 SMNVEV (reference sequence). This CDR3 comprises 18 residues. The CDR3 here is CASSSPGERAGSTDTQYF. CDR3 in DNA: TGTGCCAGCAGTTCCCCAGGGGAACGAGCGGGGAGCACAGATACGCAGTATTTT.

J is TRBJ2-6 and V is TRBV11-3; TRBD1 is a possible D gene (5 bases). The CDR3 runs to 16 residues. Looked up from germline, CDR1 is SGHNT and CDR2 is YENEEA. The germline V and J ends were trimmed by 5 bases and 0 bases, with 11 bases remaining between them. The CDR3 reads CASSPSTASGANVLTF. The CDR3 coding sequence is TGTGCCAGCAGCCCATCGACAGCCTCTGGGGCCAACGTCCTGACTTTC.

This chain links TRBV11-3 with TRBJ1-6; D unclear. The CDR3 runs 15 residues. Germline V gives CDR1 SGHNT, CDR2 YENEEA. Trimming shortened V by 5 bases and J by 1 base, and 9 bases separated the two germline ends. CDR3 DNA: TGTGCCAGCAGCATGACTGCATCCTATAATTCACCCCTCCACTTT. It is translated as CASSMTASYNSPLHF.

In its sample, this clone was seen a few times. This chain uses TRBV11-3 with TRBJ2-2; 9 nucleotides align to TRBD2. This CDR3 contains 16 residues. Trimming removed 4 bases from V and 0 bases from J; junction bases left unmatched: 3. CDR1 is SGHNT, CDR2 YENEEA, per germline. CDR3 coding DNA: TGTGCCAGCAGCTCCCAGCGGGGGGCGAACACCGGGGAGCTGTTTTTT. This translates into CASSSQRGANTGELFF.

The gene calls are TRBV11-3 and TRBJ2-5; D is perhaps TRBD2 (6 bases). Trimming cost V 2 bases and J 5 bases, with 12 bases left between them. The CDR3 consists of 14 residues. CDR1 is SGHNT, CDR2 YENEEA, per germline. CDR3 in amino acids: CASSLRAGRETQYF. DNA of the CDR3: TGTGCCAGCAGCTTAAGGGCAGGGAGGGAGACCCAGTACTTC.

In regard to this clone: One end of the junction is discordant with germline, which a read error may explain. This chain connects TRBV6-8 to TRBJ2-1, with 12 positions matching TRBD2. The CDR3 runs 17 residues. Germline CDR1 reads MNHGY; CDR2 reads SAAAGT. The CDR3 DNA reads TGTGTCAGCAGTTACGAAAGCGGACTAGCGGGACGCAATGAGCAGTTCTTC. Protein sequence: CVSSYESGLAGRNEQFF.

This chain connects TRBV7-7 to TRBJ1-5; D is perhaps TRBD1 (5 bases). This CDR3 has 17 amino acids. Germline V gene sequence: CDR1 SSHAT, CDR2 FNYEAQ (reference sequence). V lost 3 bases and J 6 bases, leaving 21 bases between the germline ends. The CDR3 spells CASSFRGGGIVRQPQHF. In DNA, the CDR3 is TGTGCCAGCAGCTTTCGTGGGGGAGGGATTGTACGTCAGCCCCAGCATTTT.

V gene TRBV19 combines with J gene TRBJ2-1; 9 bases align to TRBD2. The CDR3 has 16 amino acids. Germline CDR1 and CDR2: LNHDA and SQIVND (reference sequence). With V trimmed by 4 bases and J by 3 bases, 7 bases remained unmatched. The CDR3 sequence is CASSTPRGRDYNEQFF. The CDR3 DNA reads as TGTGCCAGTAGTACCCCCCGCGGGAGGGACTACAATGAGCAGTTCTTC.

The CDR3 here is CASSRAVNTEAFF. CDR3 DNA sequence: TGTGCCAGCAGCAGGGCCGTGAACACTGAAGCTTTCTTT. The V and J genes are TRBV6-8 and TRBJ1-1; D may be TRBD1 (5 bases). This CDR3 comprises 13 residues. Germline CDR1 is MNHGY and CDR2 is SAAAGT. Between the trimmed V and J ends, which lost 6 bases and 0 bases, there was a span of 8 bases.

The V call is TRBV5-1, the J call TRBJ1-2; D is possibly TRBD1 (5 bases). The V and J ends lost 0 bases and 6 bases respectively, with 15 bases between them. Germline assignment: CDR1 SGHRS and CDR2 YFSETQ. The CDR3 has 15 amino acids. This chain's CDR3 is CASSLEAAGFDGYTF. The CDR3, as DNA: TGCGCCAGCAGCTTGGAGGCCGCAGGGTTCGATGGCTACACCTTC.

The CDR3 region is CASSPWQTSGNTIYF. The CDR3 bases are TGTGCCAGCTCACCTTGGCAGACCTCTGGAAACACCATATATTTT. The chain recombines TRBV18 with TRBJ1-3; D remains unclear. Germline assignment: CDR1 KGHSH and CDR2 LQKENI. The CDR3 has 15 amino acids. Trimming removed 3 bases at V and 0 bases at J, with 9 bases between.

The CDR3, as DNA: TGTGCCAGCAGCTTGTTCGGGGGGGAAAGGGAGACCCAGTACTTC. Its translation: CASSLFGGERETQYF. This rearrangement joins TRBV11-3 to TRBJ2-5; 8 bases are a match to TRBD2. V was pared by 3 bases and J by 5 bases, with 8 bases of the junction left unmatched. This CDR3 contains 15 residues. Germline V gene sequence: CDR1 SGHNT, CDR2 YENEEA.

The CDR3 coding sequence is TGCGCCAGCAGCTTGACGACAGGGACCGTTATGAACACTGAAGCTTTCTTT. As protein: CASSLTTGTVMNTEAFF. The chain links TRBV5-1 to TRBJ1-1, with 7 bases identical to TRBD1. The ends lost 1 base at V and 0 bases at J; junction bases unmatched: 9. This CDR3 spans 17 amino acids. The V gene's germline CDR1 is SGHRS and CDR2 YFSETQ. Together with reference TRBV5-1 and TRBJ1-1, the CDR3 gives the full variable domain: KAGVTQTPRYLIKTRGQQVTLSCSPISGHRSVSWYQQTPGQGLQFLFEYFSETQRNKGNFPGRFSGRQFSNSRSEMNVSTLELGDSALYLCASSLTTGTVMNTEAFFGQGTRLTVV.

This chain uses TRBV7-7 with TRBJ1-3; D uncertain. V shed 5 bases and J shed 0 bases, with 17 bases lying between them. CDR1 and CDR2 from the germline V gene are SSHAT and FNYEAQ (reference sequence). There are 17 residues in the CDR3. The CDR3 is CASSQDAGKFSGNTIYF. The CDR3, as DNA: TGTGCCAGCAGCCAAGATGCGGGGAAGTTCTCTGGAAACACCATATATTTT. Combining the CDR3 with reference TRBV7-7 and TRBJ1-3 gives the whole variable domain GAGVSQSPRYKVTKRGQDVTLRCDPISSHATLYWYQQALGQGPEFLTYFNYEAQPDKSGLPSDRFSAERPEGSISTLTIQRTEQRDSAMYRCASSQDAGKFSGNTIYFGEGSWLTVV.